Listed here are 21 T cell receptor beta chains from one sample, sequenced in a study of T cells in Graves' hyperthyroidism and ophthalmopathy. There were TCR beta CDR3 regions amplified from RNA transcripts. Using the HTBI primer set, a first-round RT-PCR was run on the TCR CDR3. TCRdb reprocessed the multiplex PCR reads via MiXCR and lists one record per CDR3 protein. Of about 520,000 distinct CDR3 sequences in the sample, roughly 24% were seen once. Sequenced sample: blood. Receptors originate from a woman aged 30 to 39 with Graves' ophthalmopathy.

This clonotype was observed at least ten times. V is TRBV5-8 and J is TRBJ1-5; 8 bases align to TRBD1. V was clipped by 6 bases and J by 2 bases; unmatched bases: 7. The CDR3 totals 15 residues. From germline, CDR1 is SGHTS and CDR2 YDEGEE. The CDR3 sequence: CASNDRGEGNQPQHF. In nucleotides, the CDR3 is TGTGCCAGCAATGACAGGGGCGAAGGCAATCAGCCCCAGCATTTT.

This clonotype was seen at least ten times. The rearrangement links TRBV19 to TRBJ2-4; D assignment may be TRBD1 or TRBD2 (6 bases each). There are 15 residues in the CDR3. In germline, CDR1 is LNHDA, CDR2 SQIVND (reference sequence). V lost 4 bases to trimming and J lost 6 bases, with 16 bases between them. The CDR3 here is CASSTSRGGGNIQYF. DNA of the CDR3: TGTGCCAGTAGTACATCCAGGGGAGGCGGAAACATTCAGTACTTC.

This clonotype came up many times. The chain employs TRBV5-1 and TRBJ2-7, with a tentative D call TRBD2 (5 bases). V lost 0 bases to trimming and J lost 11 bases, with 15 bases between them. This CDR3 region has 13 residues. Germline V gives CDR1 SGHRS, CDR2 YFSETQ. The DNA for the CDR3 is TGCGCCAGCAGCTTGGCCGGGTCTAAGAGGGAGTACTTC. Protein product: CASSLAGSKREYF.

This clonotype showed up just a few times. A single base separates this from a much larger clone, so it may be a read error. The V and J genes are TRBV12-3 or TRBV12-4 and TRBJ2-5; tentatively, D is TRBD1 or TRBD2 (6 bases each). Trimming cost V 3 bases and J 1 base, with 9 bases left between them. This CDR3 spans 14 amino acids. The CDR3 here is CASSFGGLQETQYF. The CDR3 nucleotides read TGTGCCAGCAGTTTTGGGGGGCTCCAAGAGACCCAGTACTTC.

The CDR3 loop is CASSEGRISGANVLTF. DNA for the CDR3: TGTGCCAGCAGTGAAGGGCGGATCTCTGGGGCCAACGTCCTGACTTTC. The J gene is TRBJ2-6, the V gene TRBV6-1; no definite D call. Trimming removed 1 base from V and 0 bases from J, with 7 bases in between. The CDR3 has 16 residues. Germline assignment: CDR1 MNHNS and CDR2 SASEGT.

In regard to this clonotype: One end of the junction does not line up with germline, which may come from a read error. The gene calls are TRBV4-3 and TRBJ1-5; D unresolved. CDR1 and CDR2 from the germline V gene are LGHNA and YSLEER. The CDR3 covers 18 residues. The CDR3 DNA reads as TGCGCTAGCAGCCAAGATATCGGGGTAAACTGGCAAAATCAGCCCCAGCGTTTT. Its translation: CASSQDIGVNWQNQPQRF.

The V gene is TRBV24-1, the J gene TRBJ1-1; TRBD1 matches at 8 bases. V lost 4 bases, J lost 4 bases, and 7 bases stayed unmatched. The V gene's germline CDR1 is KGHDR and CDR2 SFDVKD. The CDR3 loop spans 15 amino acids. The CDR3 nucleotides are TGTGCCACCAGTGACTCCAGGGGGCGCATCACTGAAGCTTTCTTT. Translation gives CATSDSRGRITEAFF.

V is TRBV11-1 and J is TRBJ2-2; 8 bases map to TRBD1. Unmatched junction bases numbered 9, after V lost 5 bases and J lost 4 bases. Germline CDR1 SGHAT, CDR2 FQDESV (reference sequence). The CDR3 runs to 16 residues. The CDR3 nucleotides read TGTGCCAGCAGCCCCTCCCAGGGGGCCGGCACCGGGGAGCTGTTTTTT. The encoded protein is CASSPSQGAGTGELFF.

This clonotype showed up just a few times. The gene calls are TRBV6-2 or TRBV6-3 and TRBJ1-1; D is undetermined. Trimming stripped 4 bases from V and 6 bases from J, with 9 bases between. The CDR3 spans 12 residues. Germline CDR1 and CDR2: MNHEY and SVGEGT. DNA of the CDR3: TGTGCCAGCAGTTTGAGGGTTTCTGAAGCTTTCTTT. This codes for CASSLRVSEAFF.

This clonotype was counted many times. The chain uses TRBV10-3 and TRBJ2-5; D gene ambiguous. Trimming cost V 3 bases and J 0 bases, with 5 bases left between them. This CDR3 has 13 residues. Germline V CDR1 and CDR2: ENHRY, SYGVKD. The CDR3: CAISEENQETQYF. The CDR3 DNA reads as TGTGCCATCAGTGAAGAAAACCAAGAGACCCAGTACTTC.

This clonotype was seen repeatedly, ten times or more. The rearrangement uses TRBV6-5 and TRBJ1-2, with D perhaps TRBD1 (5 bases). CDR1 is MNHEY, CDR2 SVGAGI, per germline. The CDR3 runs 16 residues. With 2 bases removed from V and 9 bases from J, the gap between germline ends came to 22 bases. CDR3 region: CASSYGGDFPRGRYTF. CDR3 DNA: TGTGCCAGCAGTTACGGCGGGGACTTTCCCCGGGGTCGCTACACCTTC.

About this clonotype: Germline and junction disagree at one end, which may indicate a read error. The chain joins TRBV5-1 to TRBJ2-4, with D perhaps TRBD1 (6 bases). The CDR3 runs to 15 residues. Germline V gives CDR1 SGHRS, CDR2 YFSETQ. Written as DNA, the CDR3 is TGCGCCAGCAGTTTGGGGACAACAGCCAAAAACATTCAGTACTTC. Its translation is CASSLGTTAKNIQYF.

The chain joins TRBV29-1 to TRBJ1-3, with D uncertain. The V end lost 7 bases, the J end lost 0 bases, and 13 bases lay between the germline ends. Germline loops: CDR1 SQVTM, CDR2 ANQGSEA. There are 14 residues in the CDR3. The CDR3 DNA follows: TGCAGCGCCATCTCACGGGCCTCTGGAAACACCATATATTTT. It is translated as CSAISRASGNTIYF.

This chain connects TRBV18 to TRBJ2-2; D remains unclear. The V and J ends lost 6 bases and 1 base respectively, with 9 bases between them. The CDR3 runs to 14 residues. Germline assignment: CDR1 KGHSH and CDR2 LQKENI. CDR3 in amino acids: CASSPNLNTGELFF. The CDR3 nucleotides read TGTGCCAGCTCGCCAAATCTGAACACCGGGGAGCTGTTTTTT.

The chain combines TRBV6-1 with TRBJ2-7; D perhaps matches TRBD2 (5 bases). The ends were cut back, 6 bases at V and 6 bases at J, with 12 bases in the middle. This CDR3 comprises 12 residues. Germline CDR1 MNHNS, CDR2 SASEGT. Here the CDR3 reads CASRMGSSEQYF. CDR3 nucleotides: TGTGCCAGCAGGATGGGGAGTAGCGAGCAGTACTTC.

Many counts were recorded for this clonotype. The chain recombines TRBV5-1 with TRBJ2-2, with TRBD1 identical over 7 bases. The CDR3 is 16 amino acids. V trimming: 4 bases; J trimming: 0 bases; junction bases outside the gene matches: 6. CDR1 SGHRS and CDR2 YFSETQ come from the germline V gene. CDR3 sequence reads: CASSPQGVPNTGELFF. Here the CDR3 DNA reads TGCGCCAGCAGCCCTCAGGGGGTCCCGAACACCGGGGAGCTGTTTTTT.

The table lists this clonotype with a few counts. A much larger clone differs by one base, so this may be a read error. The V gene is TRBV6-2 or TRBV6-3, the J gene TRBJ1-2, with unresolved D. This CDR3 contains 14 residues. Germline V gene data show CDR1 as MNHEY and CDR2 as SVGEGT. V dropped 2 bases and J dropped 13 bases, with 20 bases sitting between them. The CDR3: CASSYAAFNYGRTF. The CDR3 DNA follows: TGTGCCAGCAGTTACGCGGCATTTAACTATGGCCGCACCTTC.

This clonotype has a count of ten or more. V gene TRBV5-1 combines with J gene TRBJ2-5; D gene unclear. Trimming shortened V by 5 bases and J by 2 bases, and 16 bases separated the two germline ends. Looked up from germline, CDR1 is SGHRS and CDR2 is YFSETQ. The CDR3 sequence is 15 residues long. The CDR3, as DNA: TGCGCCAGCAGTCCAGGACCCGGGCGACAAGAGACCCAGTACTTC. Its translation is CASSPGPGRQETQYF. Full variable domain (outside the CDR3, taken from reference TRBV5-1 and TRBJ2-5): KAGVTQTPRYLIKTRGQQVTLSCSPISGHRSVSWYQQTPGQGLQFLFEYFSETQRNKGNFPGRFSGRQFSNSRSEMNVSTLELGDSALYLCASSPGPGRQETQYFGPGTRLLVL.

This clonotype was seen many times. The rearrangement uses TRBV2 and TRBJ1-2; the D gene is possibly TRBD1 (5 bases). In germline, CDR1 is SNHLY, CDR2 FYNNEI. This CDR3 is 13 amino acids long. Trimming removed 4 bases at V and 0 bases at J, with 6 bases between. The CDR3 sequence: CASSGDANYGYTF. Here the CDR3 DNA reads TGTGCCAGCAGTGGGGACGCTAACTATGGCTACACCTTC.

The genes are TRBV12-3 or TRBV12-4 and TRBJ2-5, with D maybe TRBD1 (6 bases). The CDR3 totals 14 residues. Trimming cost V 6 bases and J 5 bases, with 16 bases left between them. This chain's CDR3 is CASSAAGAGETQYF. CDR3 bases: TGTGCCAGCAGCGCCGCAGGGGCCGGGGAGACCCAGTACTTC.

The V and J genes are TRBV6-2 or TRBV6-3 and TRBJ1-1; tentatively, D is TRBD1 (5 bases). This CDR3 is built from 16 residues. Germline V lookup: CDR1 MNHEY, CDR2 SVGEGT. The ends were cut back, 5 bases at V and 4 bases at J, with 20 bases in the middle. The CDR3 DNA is TGTGCCAGCAGTAAAGACAGAGAACTTTTTCCCACTGAAGCTTTCTTT. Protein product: CASSKDRELFPTEAFF.